This T cell receptor beta chain originates from a study of blood T cell repertoires in COVID-19. Study summary: Samples taken during acute and convalescent COVID-19 were collected in the United States, Italy and Spain. T cells, B-cell-depleted T cells, or PBMCs provided the cDNA or gDNA that served as material.

Per the study methods: Reference gene primer amplification gave nucleated cell count estimates. Profiling relied on immunoSEQ multiplex PCR, and the TCRdb table lists in-frame clones only, not all of them. Clone size and the V and J calls come from that table; the DNA yielded D and trimming. The data contain 390,000 or so clones, about 89% of them singletons. J lost 2 bases, V lost 4 bases, and 5 bases had no gene match. The germline V gene has CDR1 LGHNA and CDR2 YSLEER. This CDR3 contains 16 residues. As regards this clone: Other DNA sequences in this sample translate to the same CDR3.

Seattle-derived patients entered the study during active infection and were followed longitudinally. This sequence joins TRBV4-3 and TRBJ2-3; 11 positions agree with TRBD2. The receptor comes from a young woman with COVID-19, enrolled during active disease. The sequenced material came from peripheral blood. CDR3 loop: CASSPGTSGSTDTQYF. CDR3 nucleotides: TGCGCCAGCAGCCCCGGGACTAGCGGATCCACAGATACGCAGTATTTT.